This entry features one TCR beta chain sequence. Its antigen is still unknown. This specimen comes from a study of cytomegalovirus exposure and HLA in healthy donors. General study results and limits: Most TCR beta V segments were productive about 87% or about 30% of the time in an earlier analysis.

The CDR3 consists of 13 residues. Germline loops: CDR1 SGHVS, CDR2 FQNEAQ. Trimming took 8 bases from V and 3 from J; bases not matched to a gene: 5. PCR primers comprised 60 Vbeta and 13 Jbeta primers. Clones were sequenced by immunoSEQ multiplex PCR, and TCRdb holds only the in-frame ones, with some missing. The sample yields about 170,000 clones, 85% seen once. Input material: PBMCs. The clonotype originates from a boy under 10 years old in good health and CMV-seronegative. V and J are TRBV7-8 and TRBJ1-1, with 8 bases matching TRBD1. The CDR3 spells CASLGQGDTEAFF. DNA of the CDR3: TGTGCCAGCCTCGGACAGGGAGACACTGAAGCTTTCTTT.